This T cell receptor (beta chain) was recorded in a study of identical twins. Only a few counts were recorded for this clonotype. The antigen remains undetermined. Study-level points and caveats: Not following the same donors, the study drew its conclusions from cross-sectional statistical analysis. Within monozygotic twins, out-of-frame TCR alpha sharing was underestimated by the models. One should note that invariant MAIT and iNKT cells could partly confound zero-insertion analyses.

In TCRdb, the 5' RACE reads were re-called with MiXCR into one record per CDR3 protein. This table holds around 370,000 distinct CDR3 sequences, 9% found once. Germline V gene sequence: CDR1 MNHEY, CDR2 SMNVEV (reference sequence). V lost 4 bases and J lost 6, with 15 bases in between. The CDR3 contains 15 residues. The chain employs TRBV27 and TRBJ2-2; D is perhaps TRBD2 (5 bases). This clonotype was obtained from a woman in her fifties or sixties in good health. The sample was naive T cells sorted from blood. CDR3 in DNA: TGTGCCAGCAGTTCTAGCTTTGGTACGGCCGGGGAGCTGTTTTTT. Amino acid sequence: CASSSSFGTAGELFF.